A selection of T cell receptor beta chains follows, all from one sample in a study of T cells after yellow fever vaccination. One entry per CDR3 protein results from TCRdb running MiXCR on the 5' RACE reads. The table shows about 170,000 distinct CDR3 sequences, with more than 9.5% occurring only once. The sample consisted of CD8+ T cells sorted from PBMCs, taken 15 days after the yellow fever booster vaccination. The source is a man younger than 35 who received the YFV17D yellow fever vaccine. Each CDR3 is given with its conserved first and last residue. Fields, in order: V gene, CDR3 protein.

v_gene: TRBV7-3; CDR3aa: CASSPTGGLYNEQFF
v_gene: TRBV7-6; CDR3aa: CASSPGGKANYGYTF
v_gene: TRBV7-2; CDR3aa: CASSLERGRSNQPQHF
v_gene: TRBV4-1; CDR3aa: CASSPDSGGAGANVLTF
v_gene: TRBV6-1; CDR3aa: CASSEADGEVETQYF
v_gene: TRBV29-1; CDR3aa: CSVEYRGYGYTF
v_gene: TRBV5-1; CDR3aa: CASSAMGGTDTQYF
v_gene: TRBV7-2; CDR3aa: CASSLALAGPTDTQYF
v_gene: TRBV5-1; CDR3aa: CASSFFASQDNTGELFF
v_gene: TRBV5-1; CDR3aa: CASSYTLLENEQFF
v_gene: TRBV12-3/TRBV12-4; CDR3aa: CASSFPGGNEQFF
v_gene: TRBV5-5; CDR3aa: CASSSTRWGGLFTDTQYF
v_gene: TRBV4-3; CDR3aa: CASSQSQGPGELFF
v_gene: TRBV5-1; CDR3aa: CASSLLSGGKGEQYF
v_gene: TRBV7-2; CDR3aa: CASSSSHEQYF
v_gene: TRBV4-1; CDR3aa: CASSQGPNEKLFF
v_gene: TRBV20-1; CDR3aa: CSASWLVGPDTQYF
v_gene: TRBV28; CDR3aa: CASSLTGTGELFF
v_gene: TRBV27; CDR3aa: CASSLSLQGPGYTF
v_gene: TRBV29-1; CDR3aa: CSVSDSGLYEQYF
v_gene: TRBV7-7; CDR3aa: CASSPRTGLSSYNEQFF
v_gene: TRBV14; CDR3aa: CASSHGTGAYEQYF
v_gene: TRBV14; CDR3aa: CASSQWPSGNTIYF
v_gene: TRBV27; CDR3aa: CASISRGSQETQYF
v_gene: TRBV28; CDR3aa: CASSLDDRGHTEAFF
v_gene: TRBV6-5; CDR3aa: CASSYASGGHNEQFF
v_gene: TRBV29-1; CDR3aa: CSVAGSPVLFANEQFF
v_gene: TRBV4-2; CDR3aa: CASSQDDSGGYNEQFF
v_gene: TRBV28; CDR3aa: CASSFWDRGERNEKLFF
v_gene: TRBV19; CDR3aa: CASSMRSSPPEQFF
v_gene: TRBV29-1; CDR3aa: CSVLGQGNTEAFF
v_gene: TRBV5-1; CDR3aa: CASSFSALRGAKNIQYF
v_gene: TRBV15; CDR3aa: CATSKTQTLSSYEQYF
v_gene: TRBV20-1; CDR3aa: CSATGGSTDTQYF
v_gene: TRBV5-5; CDR3aa: CASSFWTGNTEAFF
v_gene: TRBV27; CDR3aa: CASSFRGTYWGTGELFF
v_gene: TRBV19; CDR3aa: CASSPGLNTGELFF
v_gene: TRBV5-6; CDR3aa: CASSLVPGGANKEQFF
v_gene: TRBV4-2; CDR3aa: CASSQVPGQSNEQFF
v_gene: TRBV3-1; CDR3aa: CASSGIGSTDTQYF
v_gene: TRBV10-1; CDR3aa: CASSEGIAGATQYF
v_gene: TRBV15; CDR3aa: CATSRASVSVNEQYF
v_gene: TRBV9; CDR3aa: CASSVVTSGGATDTQYF
v_gene: TRBV30; CDR3aa: CAWRGVGHTEAFF
v_gene: TRBV7-6; CDR3aa: CASSPGQETTGELFF
v_gene: TRBV10-3; CDR3aa: CAIRDPPYEQYF
v_gene: TRBV10-3; CDR3aa: CAIHRNQPQHF
v_gene: TRBV9; CDR3aa: CASSEFSLNYGYTF
v_gene: TRBV18; CDR3aa: CASSPGSGIEGYGYTF
v_gene: TRBV6-2/TRBV6-3; CDR3aa: CASSPDRLNTEAFF
v_gene: TRBV7-9; CDR3aa: CASSLTGQGTEAFF